The 32 T cell receptor beta chains below were found in one sample sequenced in a study of cytomegalovirus exposure and HLA in healthy donors (dated 2017 in TCRdb). The library was generated by the immunoSEQ multiplex PCR assay. Entries here come from immuneACCESS through TCRdb and include only in-frame sequences with V and J called. Some clones fail to appear in such tables; in the studies checked, an unresolved V gene covers under half of the shortfall, and the cause of the remainder is unknown. This sample lists 250,000 to 350,000 clones; around nine tenths were detected once. Jointly, the top ten make up roughly 1% of the sample. Sequenced sample: PBMCs. All receptors come from a woman aged 18 to 35 in good health and CMV-seronegative.

The chain links TRBV4-3 to TRBJ1-1; 9 bases fit TRBD1. The CDR3 has 15 amino acids. V lost 2 bases and J lost 4; bases outside the gene matches: 5. The V gene's germline CDR1 is LGHNA and CDR2 YSLEER. For the CDR3, the DNA is TGCGCCAGCAGCCAACAACGACAGGGGGGCACTGAAGCTTTCTTT. This codes for CASSQQRQGGTEAFF.

The chain recombines TRBV18 with TRBJ1-3; TRBD1 matches at 9 bases. The V gene's germline CDR1 is KGHSH and CDR2 LQKENI. Trimming removed 1 base from V and 1 base from J; junction bases left unmatched: 8. The CDR3 sequence is 18 residues long. The CDR3 DNA sequence: TGTGCCAGCTCACCACTTGTCGGACAGGGGTTATCTGGAAACACCATATATTTT. The encoded protein is CASSPLVGQGLSGNTIYF.

V and J are TRBV4-1 and TRBJ2-7, with 8 bases fitting TRBD1. The CDR3 spans 15 residues. Per germline, CDR1 MGHRA and CDR2 YSYEKL. V lost 4 bases to trimming and J lost 3 bases; unmatched junction nucleotides: 8. CDR3 bases: TGCGCCAGCAGCCCAGCCAGGACAGGGATCTACGAGCAGTACTTC. Encoded protein: CASSPARTGIYEQYF.

This rearrangement joins TRBV7-2 to TRBJ1-2; 10 nucleotides agree with TRBD1. CDR1 is SGHTA, CDR2 FQGNSA, per germline. V lost 5 bases, J lost 8 bases, and 14 bases stayed unmatched. The CDR3 is 16 amino acids. This CDR3 reads CASSIRQGASGGGYTF. CDR3 DNA sequence: TGTGCCAGCAGCATAAGACAGGGGGCCTCGGGAGGGGGCTACACCTTC.

This chain connects TRBV29-1 to TRBJ1-2; TRBD1 matches at 8 bases. CDR3 length: 15 residues. V trimming: 5 bases; J trimming: 3 bases; junction bases outside the gene matches: 11. Germline CDR1 SQVTM, CDR2 ANQGSEA. The CDR3 DNA reads as TGCAGCGTTCCTACGGACAGGGCCCGTGACTATGGCTACACCTTC. Translating gives CSVPTDRARDYGYTF.

The chain joins TRBV2 to TRBJ1-2; TRBD1 matches at 8 bases. The CDR3 consists of 14 residues. V shed 3 bases and J 8 bases; nucleotides not matched to a gene: 8. The V gene's germline CDR1 is SNHLY and CDR2 FYNNEI. The CDR3 coding sequence is TGTGCCAGCAGTGAGGACAGGGTAATAGACGGCTACACCTTC. Protein sequence: CASSEDRVIDGYTF.

On this clone itself: Other DNA sequences in the sample encode the same CDR3. The J gene is TRBJ2-7, the V gene TRBV27; a weak D match, TRBD2 (5 bases). This CDR3 is 13 amino acids long. Germline values: CDR1 MNHEY, CDR2 SMNVEV (reference sequence). V shed 3 bases and J shed 0 bases, with 6 bases lying between them. CDR3 region: CASSFRGSYEQYF. CDR3 nucleotides: TGTGCCAGCAGTTTCCGGGGCTCCTACGAGCAGTACTTC.

This rearrangement joins TRBV27 to TRBJ2-1; 7 nucleotides line up with TRBD2. The J segment lost 0 bases and the V segment lost 3 bases, leaving 2 bases of the junction unmatched. The CDR3 sequence is 15 residues long. Germline CDR1 reads MNHEY; CDR2 reads SMNVEV (reference sequence). CDR3 protein: CASSFRGSSYNEQFF. The CDR3 coding sequence is TGTGCCAGCAGTTTCCGCGGGAGCTCCTACAATGAGCAGTTCTTC.

The V call is TRBV28, the J call TRBJ1-5, with TRBD1 matching over 9 bases. The V gene end was trimmed by 4 bases and the J gene end by 2 bases; junction bases not matched to a gene: 15. Germline V gene lookup returns CDR1 MDHEN and CDR2 SYDVKM. CDR3 size: 19 residues. The CDR3 region has the DNA TGTGCCAGCAGTTCAACGGTACAGGGGGCGCGAATTGGCAATCAGCCCCAGCATTTT. Translated, it gives CASSSTVQGARIGNQPQHF.

The V and J genes are TRBV29-1 and TRBJ1-1, with D perhaps TRBD1 (5 bases). CDR3 length: 13 amino acids. V was clipped by 6 bases and J by 5 bases, with 16 bases between them. Per germline, CDR1 SQVTM and CDR2 ANQGSEA. In nucleotides, the CDR3 is TGCAGCGTCCAGTCGGGGGGTTGGACTGAAGCTTTCTTT. It is translated as CSVQSGGWTEAFF.

The genes are TRBV5-1 and TRBJ2-1; 9 bases match TRBD2. The CDR3 covers 15 residues. Losses at the gene ends were 4 bases for V and 7 bases for J; bases not matched to a gene: 9. Germline V gene data show CDR1 as SGHRS and CDR2 as YFSETQ. The CDR3 here is CASSPIAGVRNEQFF. CDR3 bases: TGCGCCAGCAGCCCCATAGCGGGAGTTCGGAATGAGCAGTTCTTC.

The chain carries TRBV9 and TRBJ1-4; D is perhaps TRBD1 (6 bases). The CDR3 extends over 16 amino acids. The V gene lost 2 bases and the J gene lost 3 bases, with 14 bases spanning the gap. Germline CDR1 reads SGDLS; CDR2 reads YYNGEE. The CDR3 protein is CASSVRGGAANEKLFF. The CDR3 bases are TGTGCCAGCAGCGTTAGGGGGGGGGCAGCTAATGAAAAACTGTTTTTT.

The chain employs TRBV30 and TRBJ2-2; a weak D match, TRBD2 (5 bases). Per germline, CDR1 GTSNPN and CDR2 SVGIG (reference sequence). The CDR3 consists of 13 residues. Trimming took 7 bases from V and 6 from J, leaving 15 bases between them. CDR3 nucleotides: TGTGCCTTTAAAAACCGGGGTGCCGGGGAGCTGTTTTTT. This encodes CAFKNRGAGELFF.

The chain is built from TRBV10-3 and TRBJ1-2; D perhaps matches TRBD1 (5 bases). V lost 3 bases, J lost 4 bases, and 18 bases lay in between. CDR3 length equals 16 residues. Germline CDR1 is ENHRY and CDR2 is SYGVKD. The CDR3, as DNA: TGTGCCATCAGTGAACAGGCCGGTCCGGCACCCTATGGCTACACCTTC. This gives the protein CAISEQAGPAPYGYTF.

The genes are TRBV7-9 and TRBJ1-6; 10 bases are a match to TRBD1. The junction had 6 bases not matched to a gene; V was cut back by 5 bases and J by 2 bases. Germline CDR1 is SEHNR and CDR2 is FQNEAQ (reference sequence). The length of the CDR3 is 17 residues. The DNA for the CDR3 is TGTGCCAGCAGCCGTCGTGGGACAGGGGCCTATAATTCACCCCTCCACTTT. It codes for CASSRRGTGAYNSPLHF. The full variable domain, completed using reference TRBV7-9 and TRBJ1-6, is DTGVSQNPRHKITKRGQNVTFRCDPISEHNRLYWYRQTLGQGPEFLTYFQNEAQLEKSRLLSDRFSAERPKGSFSTLEIQRTEQGDSAMYLCASSRRGTGAYNSPLHFGNGTRLTVT.

This chain connects TRBV2 to TRBJ2-1; no reliable D call. CDR3 size: 14 residues. CDR1 is SNHLY, CDR2 FYNNEI, per germline. V dropped 1 base and J dropped 9 bases, with 13 bases sitting between them. The CDR3 spells CASSEGRMVGEQFF. Written as DNA, the CDR3 is TGTGCCAGCAGTGAAGGGCGGATGGTGGGTGAGCAGTTCTTC.

V gene TRBV7-2 combines with J gene TRBJ2-4; TRBD2 is a possible D gene (5 bases). The CDR3 is 13 residues long. The V and J ends lost 6 bases and 10 bases respectively, with 16 bases between them. The V gene's germline CDR1 is SGHTA and CDR2 FQGNSA. DNA of the CDR3: TGTGCCAGCAGGCAAACTACAGAGCGGATTCAGTACTTC. As protein: CASRQTTERIQYF.

The gene calls are TRBV6-5 and TRBJ1-5; no reliable D call. Germline CDR1 reads MNHEY; CDR2 reads SVGAGI. The CDR3 runs 13 residues. Deletions cut 5 bases from V and 1 base from J, with 6 bases between. The CDR3 nucleotides are TGTGCCAGCAGTCCATTGAGCAATCAGCCCCAGCATTTT. It encodes CASSPLSNQPQHF.

V is TRBV4-1 and J is TRBJ2-7; possible D gene TRBD1, 6 bases. Germline V gene sequence: CDR1 MGHRA, CDR2 YSYEKL. CDR3 length: 16 residues. V gave up 0 bases and J gave up 2 bases, with 14 bases separating them. The CDR3, as DNA: TGCGCCAGCAGCCAAGAGGGGGCAGGCCGGACCTACGAGCAGTACTTC. Encoded protein: CASSQEGAGRTYEQYF.

The gene calls are TRBV21-1 and TRBJ2-7; TRBD1, the table's D call, was not compared with the DNA. TRBV21-1 is a recognized pseudogene. The CDR3 is 18 amino acids. Here the CDR3 reads CASRLDGAGGGGGNEQYF. The CDR3 DNA follows: TGTGCCAGCAGATTGGATGGTGCAGGGGGCGGAGGGGGGAACGAGCAGTACTTC.

This chain connects TRBV19 to TRBJ1-5; TRBD1 agrees at 10 bases. V dropped 8 bases and J dropped 4; count of bases not matched to a gene: 5. This CDR3 is built from 14 residues. CDR1 LNHDA and CDR2 SQIVND come from the germline V gene (reference sequence). CDR3 sequence reads: CASYGTGVNQPQHF. In DNA, the CDR3 is TGTGCCAGTTACGGGACAGGGGTTAATCAGCCCCAGCATTTT.

The V and J genes are TRBV28 and TRBJ1-6; weak D call: TRBD1 (6 bases). The CDR3 runs to 15 residues. V lost 3 bases and J 9 bases, leaving 15 bases between the germline ends. Germline CDR1 is MDHEN and CDR2 is SYDVKM. CDR3 nucleotide sequence: TGTGCCAGCAGTTTGGGGGCTGGAGCGACTTCACCCCTCCACTTT. It translates to CASSLGAGATSPLHF.

V gene TRBV5-6 combines with J gene TRBJ2-3; 13 bases line up with TRBD2. Germline V CDR1 and CDR2: SGHDT, YYEEEE. The CDR3 is 17 amino acids. V trimming: 3 bases; J trimming: 0 bases; junction bases outside the gene matches: 4. CDR3 sequence: CASSYPGLAGSTDTQYF. The CDR3 DNA reads TGTGCCAGCAGCTACCCGGGACTAGCGGGGAGCACAGATACGCAGTATTTT.

This rearrangement joins TRBV2 to TRBJ1-2, with 7 bases matching TRBD1. CDR3 length: 13 amino acids. J lost 8 bases, V lost 7 bases, and 10 bases had no gene match. CDR1 and CDR2 (germline): SNHLY, FYNNEI. CDR3: CASTQGVPRGYTF. DNA for the CDR3: TGTGCCAGCACCCAGGGGGTCCCAAGGGGCTACACCTTC.

The chain recombines TRBV2 with TRBJ2-2; 7 bases are shared with TRBD1. The CDR3 consists of 12 residues. The J segment lost 6 bases and the V segment lost 10 bases, leaving 5 bases of the junction unmatched. Germline values: CDR1 SNHLY, CDR2 FYNNEI. This CDR3 is CATTGTAGELFF. The DNA of the CDR3 is TGTGCCACAACAGGGACAGCCGGGGAGCTGTTTTTT.

The rearrangement uses TRBV5-1 and TRBJ2-5, with D maybe TRBD1 (6 bases). V shed 3 bases and J shed 4 bases, with 13 bases lying between them. Germline CDR1 and CDR2: SGHRS and YFSETQ. The CDR3 runs 14 residues. The CDR3 DNA reads TGCGCCAGCAGCTGGGGTGGGGGCCCAGAGACCCAGTACTTC. Amino acid sequence: CASSWGGGPETQYF.

The chain combines TRBV28 with TRBJ1-2; D uncertain. Germline V gives CDR1 MDHEN, CDR2 SYDVKM. V lost 3 bases, J lost 8 bases, and 10 bases lay in between. The CDR3 is 12 residues long. The CDR3 loop reads CASSFRREGYTF. CDR3 coding DNA: TGTGCCAGCAGTTTTCGGAGGGAAGGCTACACCTTC.

The rearrangement links TRBV2 to TRBJ2-1; perhaps TRBD1 as D (6 bases). From germline, CDR1 is SNHLY and CDR2 FYNNEI. V lost 4 bases, J lost 14 bases, and 15 bases lay in between. This CDR3 comprises 12 residues. The chain's CDR3 is CASSVKGDKEFF. The CDR3, as DNA: TGTGCCAGCAGTGTTAAGGGGGACAAAGAGTTCTTC. The full variable domain, with the rest looked up from reference TRBV2 and TRBJ2-1, is EPEVTQTPSHQVTQMGQEVILRCVPISNHLYFYWYRQILGQKVEFLVSFYNNEISEKSEIFDDQFSVERPDGSNFTLKIRSTKLEDSAMYFCASSVKGDKEFFGPGTRLTVL.

This sequence joins TRBV6-5 and TRBJ2-5; weak D call: TRBD2 (5 bases). V was cut by 6 bases and J by 4 bases, with 12 bases left in between. CDR1 and CDR2 (germline): MNHEY, SVGAGI. This CDR3 contains 13 residues. The CDR3 nucleotides are TGTGCCAGCAGCCCCTCGGCGGGAGAGACCCAGTACTTC. Translation: CASSPSAGETQYF.

The rearrangement joins TRBV2 to TRBJ1-5; 7 bases are a match to TRBD1. Germline CDR1 and CDR2: SNHLY and FYNNEI. The CDR3 sequence is 15 residues long. V lost 3 bases, J lost 4 bases, and 6 bases stayed unmatched. The DNA for the CDR3 is TGTGCCAGCAGTGAGCCCGGGACAGTTAATCAGCCCCAGCATTTT. It is translated as CASSEPGTVNQPQHF.

This clone was found once. The rearrangement uses TRBV7-3 and TRBJ2-5; 10 bases are a match to TRBD2. This CDR3 contains 15 residues. V trimming: 1 base; J trimming: 4 bases; junction bases outside the gene matches: 3. Germline V gives CDR1 SGHTA, CDR2 FQGTGA. The CDR3 reads CASSLIAGGVETQYF. The CDR3 DNA sequence: TGTGCCAGCAGCTTAATAGCGGGAGGTGTAGAGACCCAGTACTTC.

The rearrangement links TRBV4-2 to TRBJ2-1; 10 bases match TRBD2. There are 16 residues in the CDR3. V shed 0 bases, J shed 2 bases, and the junction held 1 base outside the gene matches. Germline-derived CDR1 and CDR2 are LGHNA and YNFKEQ. The CDR3 protein is CASSQDGLAAYNEQFF. In nucleotides, the CDR3 is TGTGCCAGCAGCCAAGACGGACTAGCGGCCTACAATGAGCAGTTCTTC.